Each of the 29 T cell receptor beta chains below was sequenced from the same sample in a study of stem cell transplantation in POMP-related autoinflammatory disease. Notes on the study in general: In patients with PRAID, every analyzed T-cell subset tended to show lower diversity and higher clonality. In PRAID patients, the number of distinct TRB V-J gene pairings was restricted.

The table came from immunoSEQ multiplex PCR; TCRdb's copy has only in-frame clones and leaves some out. The data hold 8,000 to 10,000 clones, with about 89% observed a single time. These receptors have no known antigen. The source material was CD8+ T cells from PBMCs, sampled before stem cell transplantation. The receptors derive from a human donor with POMP-related autoinflammation and immune dysregulation (PRAID).

The J gene is TRBJ2-7, the V gene TRBV5-1; 8 bases are shared with TRBD1. V was clipped by 3 bases and J by 1 base; unmatched bases: 6. Germline assignment: CDR1 SGHRS and CDR2 YFSETQ. The CDR3 runs 15 residues. CDR3 residues: CASSSPDRASYEQYF. The CDR3 region has the DNA TGCGCCAGCAGCTCCCCGGACAGGGCATCCTACGAGCAGTACTTC.

The chain links TRBV7-8 to TRBJ1-1; D might be TRBD1 (5 bases). CDR3 length: 15 amino acids. V dropped 3 bases and J dropped 4 bases, with 15 bases sitting between them. Germline CDR1 and CDR2: SGHVS and FQNEAQ. CDR3 in DNA: TGTGCCAGCAGCTTGGGTCGGGGGGAGGCCACTGAAGCTTTCTTT. This sequence encodes CASSLGRGEATEAFF.

The chain is built from TRBV15 and TRBJ2-5, with unresolved D. V was pared by 0 bases and J by 5 bases, with 10 bases between. The CDR3 consists of 14 residues. Germline-derived CDR1 and CDR2 are LNHNV and YYDKDF (reference sequence). Here the CDR3 reads CATSREAGWETQYF. The CDR3 region has the DNA TGTGCCACCAGCAGAGAGGCTGGGTGGGAGACCCAGTACTTC.

The chain employs TRBV7-3 and TRBJ2-2; possible D gene TRBD2, 6 bases. Trimming stripped 1 base from V and 6 bases from J, with 12 bases between. CDR1 and CDR2 (germline): SGHTA, FQGTGA. This CDR3 is built from 15 residues. The CDR3 sequence: CASSLRGGPAGELFF. The CDR3 bases are TGTGCCAGCAGCTTAAGGGGAGGTCCCGCCGGGGAGCTGTTTTTT. Variable domain in full (rest from reference TRBV7-3 and TRBJ2-2): GAGVSQTPSNKVTEKGKYVELRCDPISGHTALYWYRQSLGQGPEFLIYFQGTGAADDSGLPNDRFFAVRPEGSVSTLKIQRTERGDSAVYLCASSLRGGPAGELFFGEGSRLTVL.

V gene TRBV6-5 combines with J gene TRBJ1-5, with TRBD1 as a possible D gene (6 bases). Germline values: CDR1 MNHEY, CDR2 SVGAGI. Between the trimmed V and J ends, which lost 5 bases and 3 bases, there was a span of 8 bases. This CDR3 contains 13 residues. The CDR3 spells CASSAGANQPQHF. In DNA form, the CDR3 reads TGTGCCAGCAGTGCAGGGGCCAATCAGCCCCAGCATTTT.

The rearrangement links TRBV28 to TRBJ2-3; D unresolved. The CDR3 covers 16 residues. Trimming stripped 3 bases from V and 0 bases from J, with 13 bases between. The V gene's germline CDR1 is MDHEN and CDR2 SYDVKM. This CDR3 is CASSLVGPRSTDTQYF. The CDR3 bases are TGTGCCAGCAGTTTGGTCGGCCCTCGAAGCACAGATACGCAGTATTTT.

The V call is TRBV2, the J call TRBJ1-2, with D possibly being TRBD1 (6 bases). The CDR3 has 16 amino acids. Germline V gene sequence: CDR1 SNHLY, CDR2 FYNNEI. Trimming cost V 2 bases and J 2 bases, with 15 bases left between them. The CDR3 bases are TGTGCCAGCAGTGAAAGATATAGACAGGAGAACTATGGCTACACCTTC. As protein: CASSERYRQENYGYTF.

V usage is TRBV7-9 and J usage is TRBJ2-3; 7 bases fit TRBD1. This CDR3 is 17 amino acids long. Germline CDR1 is SEHNR and CDR2 is FQNEAQ (reference sequence). V lost 4 bases, J lost 2 bases, and 12 bases stayed unmatched. The CDR3 coding sequence is TGTGCCAGCAGCTCGCCAGGGACAGCTGAATACACAGATACGCAGTATTTT. This translates into CASSSPGTAEYTDTQYF.

The chain couples TRBV4-1 to TRBJ2-5; 10 bases align to TRBD2. The germline CDR1 and CDR2 sequences are MGHRA and YSYEKL. Trimming removed 3 bases from V and 2 bases from J; junction bases left unmatched: 12. CDR3 length: 18 amino acids. This chain's CDR3 is CASSQPRSGLAEQETQYF. DNA of the CDR3: TGCGCCAGCAGCCAGCCGAGATCCGGACTAGCGGAACAAGAGACCCAGTACTTC.

The V and J genes are TRBV9 and TRBJ1-1; 10 nucleotides line up with TRBD1. J was trimmed by 1 base and V by 6 bases; bases with no gene match: 6. The CDR3 has 15 amino acids. Germline V gene lookup returns CDR1 SGDLS and CDR2 YYNGEE. The CDR3 here is CASTPGDRGNTEAFF. CDR3 nucleotides: TGTGCCAGCACCCCAGGGGACAGGGGGAACACTGAAGCTTTCTTT.

V gene TRBV4-1 combines with J gene TRBJ1-2; no clear D. The CDR3 loop spans 12 amino acids. Trimming took off 1 base at V and 3 bases at J, with 3 bases between the two ends. Germline V gene sequence: CDR1 MGHRA, CDR2 YSYEKL. The CDR3 DNA reads as TGCGCCAGCAGCCAAGCGGACTATGGCTACACCTTC. As protein: CASSQADYGYTF.

The J gene is TRBJ2-2, the V gene TRBV4-1, with TRBD2 as a possible D gene (6 bases). Trimming cost V 3 bases and J 5 bases, with 10 bases left between them. Germline V gene data show CDR1 as MGHRA and CDR2 as YSYEKL. The CDR3 covers 14 residues. In nucleotides, the CDR3 is TGCGCCAGCAGCCAGGACCGGGGGACCGGGGAGCTGTTTTTT. Amino acids: CASSQDRGTGELFF.

This sequence joins TRBV6-5 and TRBJ2-1; perhaps TRBD2 as D (6 bases). CDR3 length equals 13 residues. Germline-derived CDR1 and CDR2 are MNHEY and SVGAGI. The V gene lost 5 bases and the J gene lost 9 bases, with 14 bases spanning the gap. CDR3 amino acids: CASSPRLVAEQFF. CDR3 coding DNA: TGTGCCAGCAGTCCACGACTAGTCGCTGAGCAGTTCTTC.

This CDR3 reads CASSFGQYSNQPQHF. The CDR3 DNA is TGTGCCAGCAGTTTCGGACAGTATAGCAATCAGCCCCAGCATTTT. The chain has TRBV28 and TRBJ1-5; perhaps TRBD1 as D (6 bases). Germline CDR1 is MDHEN and CDR2 is SYDVKM. V lost 3 bases and J lost 0, with 9 bases in between. The length of the CDR3 is 15 residues.

CDR3 sequence: CASSDRPGEEDQPQHF. The CDR3 bases are TGTGCCAGCAGTGATCGGCCGGGGGAAGAAGATCAGCCCCAGCATTTT. The chain is built from TRBV2 and TRBJ1-5, with D maybe TRBD1 (5 bases). Germline-derived CDR1 and CDR2 are SNHLY and FYNNEI. V was clipped by 3 bases and J by 5 bases, with 17 bases between them. CDR3 length: 16 residues.

This chain uses TRBV9 with TRBJ2-5; D remains ambiguous. Germline-derived CDR1 and CDR2 are SGDLS and YYNGEE. The CDR3 is 20 residues long. The V end lost 2 bases, the J end lost 5 bases, and 31 bases lay between the germline ends. CDR3 DNA sequence: TGTGCCAGCAGCGTGGATAGGATCTATGAAAGGTGGCAAACCCCGGAGACCCAGTACTTC. This sequence encodes CASSVDRIYERWQTPETQYF.

J is TRBJ1-1 and V is TRBV4-1, with 7 bases matching TRBD1. Germline values: CDR1 MGHRA, CDR2 YSYEKL. The CDR3 sequence is 14 residues long. Unmatched junction bases numbered 2, after V lost 4 bases and J lost 0 bases. The CDR3 protein is CASSPGQLNTEAFF. For the CDR3, the DNA is TGCGCCAGCAGCCCGGGACAGTTGAACACTGAAGCTTTCTTT.

J is TRBJ2-7 and V is TRBV25-1, with TRBD1 as a possible D gene (6 bases). In germline, CDR1 is MGHDK, CDR2 SYGVNS. The V end was cut by 7 bases, the J end by 0 bases, with 10 bases between. The CDR3 length is 13 residues. The CDR3 DNA is TGTGCCAGCACAGGGGCATTCTCCTACGAGCAGTACTTC. It encodes CASTGAFSYEQYF.

The chain uses TRBV9 and TRBJ1-2; TRBD1 agrees at 7 bases. Germline CDR1 reads SGDLS; CDR2 reads YYNGEE. J gave up 4 bases and V 2 bases, and 8 bases lay outside the gene matches. The CDR3 spans 15 residues. The CDR3 loop reads CASSVGRDSSYGYTF. Written as DNA, the CDR3 is TGTGCCAGCAGCGTGGGTAGGGACAGTTCCTATGGCTACACCTTC.

The chain recombines TRBV6-1 with TRBJ2-1; 9 bases are shared with TRBD2. Per germline, CDR1 MNHNS and CDR2 SASEGT. CDR3 length equals 15 residues. J lost 9 bases, V lost 3 bases, and 9 bases had no gene match. As DNA, the CDR3 is TGTGCCAGCAGTGATTGGGGCGGGAGGGCCCGTGAGCAGTTCTTC. Amino acids: CASSDWGGRAREQFF.

The rearrangement uses TRBV4-1 and TRBJ2-5, with 7 bases that match TRBD2. The CDR3 is 15 amino acids. V lost 0 bases, J lost 5 bases, and 6 bases stayed unmatched. Per the germline V gene, CDR1 is MGHRA and CDR2 is YSYEKL. In DNA, the CDR3 is TGCGCCAGCAGCCAAGATTGGGGGGAGGGTGAGACCCAGTACTTC. It is translated as CASSQDWGEGETQYF.

The chain couples TRBV29-1 to TRBJ2-3; 9 bases align to TRBD2. V trimming: 5 bases; J trimming: 1 base; junction bases outside the gene matches: 1. Germline CDR1 SQVTM, CDR2 ANQGSEA. The CDR3 contains 13 residues. In DNA, the CDR3 is TGCAGCGTTAGCGGGGGGCGCACAGATACGCAGTATTTT. It encodes CSVSGGRTDTQYF.

The V gene is TRBV15, the J gene TRBJ2-2; TRBD2 agrees at 9 bases. The CDR3 length is 20 residues. J gave up 5 bases and V 0 bases, and 16 bases lay outside the gene matches. Germline CDR1 LNHNV, CDR2 YYDKDF (reference sequence). CDR3 protein: CATSREGGAVAGERTGELFF. For the CDR3, the DNA is TGTGCCACCAGCAGAGAAGGGGGCGCGGTAGCGGGAGAAAGAACCGGGGAGCTGTTTTTT.

This clone appeared once. The chain is built from TRBV9 and TRBJ1-4; 10 nucleotides agree with TRBD1. This CDR3 region has 15 residues. V dropped 5 bases and J dropped 6; count of bases not matched to a gene: 7. CDR1 is SGDLS, CDR2 YYNGEE, per germline. CDR3 coding DNA: TGTGCCAGCAGTTCCTCCGGGACAGGGGATGAAAAACTGTTTTTT. This gives the protein CASSSSGTGDEKLFF.

This clone was seen just once. The CDR3 protein is CASSRGVSGGYTF. The CDR3 DNA reads TGTGCCAGCAGCCGGGGGGTCTCCGGTGGCTACACCTTC. J is TRBJ1-2 and V is TRBV13, with D perhaps matching TRBD1 (5 bases). Germline V gives CDR1 PRHDT, CDR2 FYEKMQ (reference sequence). The CDR3 has 13 residues. The ends were cut back, 5 bases at V and 7 bases at J, with 14 bases in the middle.

This clone appeared a single time. The rearrangement joins TRBV19 to TRBJ1-5, with a possible D match to TRBD1 (6 bases). Trimming stripped 0 bases from V and 4 bases from J, with 10 bases between. This CDR3 comprises 15 residues. From germline, CDR1 is LNHDA and CDR2 SQIVND (reference sequence). In DNA, the CDR3 is TGTGCCAGTAGTATAGAAGGACAGATAAATCAGCCCCAGCATTTT. Its translation: CASSIEGQINQPQHF.

The gene calls are TRBV7-9 and TRBJ1-2, with D unclear. The CDR3 runs to 15 residues. Deletions cut 2 bases from V and 6 bases from J, with 16 bases between. Germline lookup yields CDR1 SEHNR and CDR2 FQNEAQ (reference sequence). CDR3 in amino acids: CASSLTARPMDGYTF. CDR3 nucleotide sequence: TGTGCCAGCAGCTTAACGGCCAGGCCGATGGATGGCTACACCTTC.

CDR3 loop: CASPRQGMNTEAFF. The CDR3 DNA reads TGTGCCAGCCCTCGACAGGGGATGAACACTGAAGCTTTCTTT. The chain uses TRBV19 and TRBJ1-1, with 8 bases that match TRBD1. Germline V gene data show CDR1 as LNHDA and CDR2 as SQIVND (reference sequence). Trimming at V came to 9 bases and at J to 0 bases, leaving 6 bases not matched to a gene. The CDR3 totals 14 residues.

V usage is TRBV5-8 and J usage is TRBJ2-1; tentatively, D is TRBD1 (6 bases). Trimming took 4 bases from V and 4 from J, leaving 9 bases between them. The germline V gene has CDR1 SGHTS and CDR2 YDEGEE. This CDR3 has 13 amino acids. The CDR3 reads CASSPDSYNEQFF. CDR3 DNA sequence: TGTGCCAGCAGCCCGGACAGTTACAATGAGCAGTTCTTC.